The next 13 T cell receptor beta chains were all read from a single sample in a study of OX40 agonist ivuxolimab in advanced cancers. Assay: immunoSEQ multiplex PCR; the TCRdb copy retains only in-frame clones and omits some. The sample lists almost 85,000 clones; roughly 89% were seen once. The source material was CD4+ or CD8+ T cells sorted from blood, sampled in a trial of the OX40 agonist ivuxolimab. Receptors originate from an adult with an advanced solid tumor such as melanoma, head and neck, liver or kidney cancer.

This clone was seen only a few times. This chain links TRBV5-1 with TRBJ2-7; D is tentatively TRBD1 or TRBD2 (5 bases each). The V end lost 4 bases, the J end lost 3 bases, and 17 bases lay between the germline ends. In germline, CDR1 is SGHRS, CDR2 YFSETQ. The length of the CDR3 is 15 residues. CDR3 loop: CASSRGPGLGYEQYV. CDR3 nucleotide sequence: TGCGCCAGCAGCAGAGGGCCGGGGCTCGGCTACGAGCAGTACGTC.

The rearrangement joins TRBV7-9 to TRBJ2-3; D possibly corresponds to TRBD2 (5 bases). The CDR3 is made up of 12 amino acids. CDR1 and CDR2 from the germline V gene are SEHNR and FQNEAQ (reference sequence). Trimming removed 3 bases at V and 6 bases at J, with 7 bases between. The CDR3 DNA is TGTGCCAGCAGCTTTGGAGGCGATACGCAGTATTTT. Translation gives CASSFGGDTQYF. The whole variable domain, remainder taken from reference TRBV7-9 and TRBJ2-3, is DTGVSQNPRHKITKRGQNVTFRCDPISEHNRLYWYRQTLGQGPEFLTYFQNEAQLEKSRLLSDRFSAERPKGSFSTLEIQRTEQGDSAMYLCASSFGGDTQYFGPGTRLTVL.

The V call is TRBV10-3, the J call TRBJ1-5; possible D gene TRBD1, 6 bases. Per germline, CDR1 ENHRY and CDR2 SYGVKD. The CDR3 has 15 residues. Trimming cost V 1 base and J 6 bases, with 13 bases left between them. CDR3 DNA: TGTGCCATCAGTGAGTATACAGGGTTCGGTCAGCCCCAGCATTTT. The encoded protein is CAISEYTGFGQPQHF.

The chain employs TRBV10-3 and TRBJ2-5; TRBD2 matches at 10 bases. The CDR3 is made up of 17 amino acids. In germline, CDR1 is ENHRY, CDR2 SYGVKD. The V segment lost 3 bases and the J segment 0 bases; nucleotides outside the gene matches: 7. CDR3 bases: TGTGCCATCAGTGACGGCGAGACTAGCGGGTACCAAGAGACCCAGTACTTC. It encodes CAISDGETSGYQETQYF.

This clone was seen once. The chain uses TRBV18 and TRBJ2-7, with 7 bases fitting TRBD1. The CDR3 runs to 13 residues. J was trimmed by 0 bases and V by 6 bases; bases with no gene match: 2. Germline V gives CDR1 KGHSH, CDR2 LQKENI. The CDR3 DNA follows: TGTGCCAGCTCCCGACAGGGCTCCTACGAGCAGTACTTC. Its protein is CASSRQGSYEQYF.

This clone was counted once. This chain links TRBV7-9 with TRBJ1-1, with D uncertain. Germline CDR1 reads SEHNR; CDR2 reads FQNEAQ (reference sequence). V was trimmed by 5 bases and J by 6 bases, leaving 13 bases between them. The length of the CDR3 is 13 residues. This chain's CDR3 is CASSQGGRAEAFF. DNA for the CDR3: TGTGCCAGCAGCCAAGGAGGACGCGCTGAAGCTTTCTTT.

Comments on this clone: One end of the junction does not line up with germline, which may come from a read error. The CDR3 sequence: CATSRLGGRATGELFF. In DNA, the CDR3 is TGTGCCACCAGTCGTTTAGGGGGGCGTGCCACCGGGGAGCTGTTTTTT. The rearrangement joins TRBV27 to TRBJ2-2, with D perhaps TRBD1 or TRBD2 (6 bases each). Germline V gives CDR1 MNHEY, CDR2 SMNVEV (reference sequence). This CDR3 has 16 residues.

This clone was detected once. The V call is TRBV14, the J call TRBJ2-7; D is ambiguous. This CDR3 contains 15 residues. In germline, CDR1 is SGHDN, CDR2 FVKESK. V gave up 4 bases and J gave up 4 bases, with 17 bases separating them. CDR3 sequence reads: CASSPLERLGYEQYF. As DNA, the CDR3 is TGTGCCAGCAGCCCCCTCGAGAGGCTAGGGTACGAGCAGTACTTC.

The rearrangement uses TRBV7-8 and TRBJ1-1; tentatively, D is TRBD1 (5 bases). The CDR3 contains 13 residues. Trimming pared 2 bases from V and 5 bases from J, leaving 9 bases between. CDR1 and CDR2 (germline): SGHVS, FQNEAQ. The CDR3, as DNA: TGTGCCAGCAGCTTACAGGGAGGTACTGAAGCTTTCTTT. It is translated as CASSLQGGTEAFF.

V is TRBV6-1 and J is TRBJ1-2, with D uncertain. V was clipped by 4 bases and J by 2 bases, with 5 bases between them. The CDR3 is made up of 12 amino acids. Per the germline V gene, CDR1 is MNHNS and CDR2 is SASEGT. This chain's CDR3 is CASSVLNYGYTF. In nucleotides, the CDR3 is TGTGCCAGCAGTGTACTCAACTATGGCTACACCTTC.

The chain has TRBV18 and TRBJ1-1; D may be TRBD1 (6 bases). Germline CDR1 KGHSH, CDR2 LQKENI. V lost 3 bases, J lost 5 bases, and 10 bases lay in between. This CDR3 has 13 residues. In DNA, the CDR3 is TGTGCCAGCTCACCTGCCGACAGGACTGAAGCTTTCTTT. It encodes CASSPADRTEAFF.

J is TRBJ1-2 and V is TRBV6-1; D gene ambiguous. The CDR3 loop spans 13 amino acids. Germline V gene lookup returns CDR1 MNHNS and CDR2 SASEGT. V was trimmed by 0 bases and J by 4 bases, leaving 6 bases between them. In DNA form, the CDR3 reads TGTGCCAGCAGTGAAGCTCTTCCCTATGGCTACACCTTC. Its translation is CASSEALPYGYTF.

The genes are TRBV29-1 and TRBJ1-2; 10 bases fit TRBD1. The CDR3 contains 12 residues. Trimming removed 4 bases from V and 8 bases from J; junction bases left unmatched: 4. Germline CDR1 SQVTM, CDR2 ANQGSEA. CDR3 nucleotide sequence: TGCAGCGTTGGACAGGGGGCGGTGGGCTACACCTTC. Translated, it gives CSVGQGAVGYTF.